This TCR beta chain is drawn from a study of cytomegalovirus exposure and HLA in healthy donors. Study overall: Caucasian-associated ancestry cluster membership applied to 75% to 85% of 300 to 450 genotyped donors.

Study-wide results and limits: An Asian-associated ancestry cluster reportedly showed fewer N-insertions than the approximately 650-donor mean in a later analysis.

This CDR3 comprises 16 residues. From germline, CDR1 is SGHVS and CDR2 FQNEAQ. Trimming took 5 bases from V and 1 from J; bases not matched to a gene: 10. It was with 60 Vbeta and 13 Jbeta primers that the PCR ran. Repertoires were generated with immunoSEQ multiplex PCR, while TCRdb's copy carries only in-frame clones and drops some. This table has 150,000 to 200,000 clones, roughly 84% appearing once. A note on this clone: What it recognizes is unknown.

This chain connects TRBV7-8 to TRBJ2-7; TRBD2 matches 8 bases. The sample comprised PBMCs. This TCR came from a boy under 18 in good health and CMV-seronegative. The CDR3 spells CASSRGAGGFSYEQYF. DNA for the CDR3: TGTGCCAGCAGCAGGGGGGCGGGGGGATTTTCCTACGAGCAGTACTTC.